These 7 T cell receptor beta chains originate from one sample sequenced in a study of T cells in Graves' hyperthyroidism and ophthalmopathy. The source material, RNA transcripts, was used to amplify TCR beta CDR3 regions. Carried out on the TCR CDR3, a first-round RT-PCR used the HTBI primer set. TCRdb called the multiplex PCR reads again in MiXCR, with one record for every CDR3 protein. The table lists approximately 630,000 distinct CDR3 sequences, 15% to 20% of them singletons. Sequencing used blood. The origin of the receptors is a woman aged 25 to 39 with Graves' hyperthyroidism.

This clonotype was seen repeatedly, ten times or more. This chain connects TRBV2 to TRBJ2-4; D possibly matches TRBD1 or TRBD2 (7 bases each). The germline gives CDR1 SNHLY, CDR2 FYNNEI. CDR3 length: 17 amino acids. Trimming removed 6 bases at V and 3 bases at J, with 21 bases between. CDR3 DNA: TGTGCCAGCAGCACAAAGGGGGCGGGAGTGGTCAAAAACATTCAGTACTTC. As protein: CASSTKGAGVVKNIQYF.

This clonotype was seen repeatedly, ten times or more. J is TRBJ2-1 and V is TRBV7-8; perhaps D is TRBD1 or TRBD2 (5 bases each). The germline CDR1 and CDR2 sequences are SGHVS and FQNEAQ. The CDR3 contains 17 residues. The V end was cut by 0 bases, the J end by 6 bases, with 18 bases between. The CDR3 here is CASSLADERGLFNEQFF. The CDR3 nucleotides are TGTGCCAGCAGCTTAGCGGATGAGAGGGGTCTGTTCAATGAGCAGTTCTTC.

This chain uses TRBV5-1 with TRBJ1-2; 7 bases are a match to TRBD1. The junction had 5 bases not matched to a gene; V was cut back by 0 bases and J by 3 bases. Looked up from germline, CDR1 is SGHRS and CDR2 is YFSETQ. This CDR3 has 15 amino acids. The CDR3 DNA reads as TGCGCCAGCAGCTTGGGGACAGGAGAATACTATGGCTACACCTTC. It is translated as CASSLGTGEYYGYTF.

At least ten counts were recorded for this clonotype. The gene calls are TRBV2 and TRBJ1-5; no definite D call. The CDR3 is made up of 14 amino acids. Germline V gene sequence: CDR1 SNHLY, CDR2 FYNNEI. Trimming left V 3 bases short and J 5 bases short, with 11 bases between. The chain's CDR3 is CASSDGEGDQPQHF. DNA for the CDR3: TGTGCCAGCAGTGATGGGGAGGGTGATCAGCCCCAGCATTTT.

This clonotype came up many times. The CDR3: CASSSSSSNTGELFF. The CDR3 coding sequence is TGTGCCAGCAGTTCGAGCAGCTCGAACACCGGGGAGCTGTTTTTT. The chain is built from TRBV28 and TRBJ2-2; no reliable D call. Germline V gene lookup returns CDR1 MDHEN and CDR2 SYDVKM. This CDR3 region has 15 residues. Trimming took 4 bases from V and 0 from J, leaving 9 bases between them.

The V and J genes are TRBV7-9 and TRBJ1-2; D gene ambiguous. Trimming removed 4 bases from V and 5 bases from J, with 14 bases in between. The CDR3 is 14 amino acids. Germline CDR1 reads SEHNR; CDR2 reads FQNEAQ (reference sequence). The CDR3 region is CASSSGLHGYGYTF. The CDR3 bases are TGTGCCAGCAGCTCCGGACTTCACGGGTATGGCTACACCTTC.

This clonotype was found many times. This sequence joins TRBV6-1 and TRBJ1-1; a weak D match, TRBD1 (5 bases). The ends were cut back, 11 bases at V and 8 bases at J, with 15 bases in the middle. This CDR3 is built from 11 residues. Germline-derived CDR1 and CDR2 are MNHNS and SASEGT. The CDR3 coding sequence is TGTGCCCACGGTGCAGGGCTCGAAGCTTTCTTT. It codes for CAHGAGLEAFF.